This T cell receptor (beta chain) was obtained from a study of T cell repertoires in cytomegalovirus infection (dated by TCRdb to the late 2010s). In terms of the full investigation: Peptide stimulations targeted recently identified HLA-C-restricted CMV epitopes, whose presentation resists viral immunomodulation, together with well-studied HLA-B-restricted epitopes. Donor HLA type was relevant to the analysis, as public TCR beta signatures indicated carriage of CMV infection together with the matching HLA type. Beyond this particular receptor, the publication reports: The ex vivo response was dominated by HLA-C-restricted CMV-specific TCR beta clonotypes, and the single most frequent clonotype in two of eight donors was supplied by these HLA-C-restricted clonotypes. In both this cohort and an independent cohort of 300 to 450 donors, the cumulative frequency of public TCR beta family members distinguished carriers of CMV infection plus the relevant HLA type.

The reads were generated on an Illumina HiSeq 1500. The public reads were quality trimmed at Q25 with fastp and then assembled into clones with MiXCR by TCRdb, keeping productive beta chains. Duplicate CDR3 protein sequences are folded into a single record with the most common DNA and genes. This sample lists about 85,000 distinct CDR3 sequences; about half were detected once. The top ten clonotypes cover more than 80% of the sample. According to the study, the label for this sample's treatment or condition signals: in vitro stimulation with specific CMV peptide epitopes to enrich CMV-specific T cells. Measured from the cysteine to the phenylalanine, the CDR3 is 15 residues long. Here the CDR3 DNA is all that survives: 45 bases in frame from base 1. Trimming takes 5 bases from V and 4 bases from J, and the germline ends sit 15 bases apart. From the germline V gene, CDR1 is SGHVS and CDR2 is FQNEAQ.

This clonotype was detected a few times. What antigen it recognizes has not been identified. No quality values exist for individual bases; no much larger clone is one base distant. The TCR was taken from a human donor in good health (CMV status not recorded). Some clones in this sample may be carry-over from other donors' samples. The V gene is TRBV7-8 and the J gene is TRBJ2-1; the D gene assignment is perhaps TRBD1 or TRBD2, with each matching 5 bases. Material: CD8+ T cells from cultured PBMCs, obtained from culture after CMV antigen stimulation. The nucleotides are TGTGCCAGCAGCGACCTCGGGACCCAATACAATGAGCAGTTCTTC. This is translated as CASSDLGTQYNEQFF.